The 28 T cell receptor beta chains below all came from one sample that was sequenced in a study of T cells expressing NK-cell markers. TCRdb reprocessed the 5' RACE reads and keeps a single row for each CDR3 protein, giving no DNA. In total, the table holds roughly 450,000 distinct CDR3 sequences. Specimen: blood T cells: a sorted CD56 or NKG2C T cell subset, CD4+ or CD8+ T cells, or bulk PBMC T cells (not recorded which). The origin of the receptors is a woman between 50 and 59 years old in good health.

V is TRBV2 and J is TRBJ2-7. Per the germline V gene, CDR1 is SNHLY and CDR2 is FYNNEI. The CDR3 sequence is 17 residues long. The CDR3 spells CASSDDFPRSEEYEQYF.

The chain links TRBV5-6 to TRBJ2-1. Germline lookup yields CDR1 SGHDT and CDR2 YYEEEE. The CDR3 extends over 14 amino acids. This CDR3 reads CASSYDTSYNEQFF.

This chain connects TRBV3-1 to TRBJ2-1; checking the TCRdb D call of TRBD2 is not possible without DNA. CDR3 length: 13 residues. Germline assignment: CDR1 LGHDT and CDR2 YNNKEL (reference sequence). The CDR3 here is CASSQEETSFQFF.

The rearrangement joins TRBV2 to TRBJ2-5; lacking DNA, the TRBD2 call made by TCRdb goes unchecked. The CDR3 totals 14 residues. Per the germline V gene, CDR1 is SNHLY and CDR2 is FYNNEI. The CDR3: CASSGLAGVETQYF.

The chain links TRBV29-1 to TRBJ1-1; without DNA, the TCRdb call of TRBD1 cannot be checked. CDR3 size: 11 residues. Germline V CDR1 and CDR2: SQVTM, ANQGSEA. This CDR3 reads CSARKGTEAFF.

The V and J genes are TRBV29-1 and TRBJ2-3. The CDR3 contains 12 residues. Germline V lookup: CDR1 SQVTM, CDR2 ANQGSEA. CDR3 region: CSVALTLDTQYF.

The gene calls are TRBV20-1 and TRBJ2-3; as DNA is missing, the TRBD2 call by TCRdb cannot be tested. CDR3 length: 13 residues. Germline V CDR1 and CDR2: DFQATT, SNEGSKA (reference sequence). The CDR3 sequence: CSASSGEGPTQYF.

The rearrangement links TRBV10-1 to TRBJ2-3; TCRdb's D call of TRBD1 is untestable without DNA. The CDR3 consists of 12 residues. Germline loops: CDR1 WNHNN, CDR2 SYGVQD (reference sequence). The CDR3 spells CASGTDLDTQYF.

This chain joins TRBV5-1 and TRBJ2-3; TCRdb indicates TRBD2, and absent DNA this call remains unverified. This CDR3 has 17 amino acids. Germline CDR1 SGHRS, CDR2 YFSETQ. This chain's CDR3 is CASSLIGTSGYTDTQYF.

The chain joins TRBV7-2 to TRBJ1-2; TCRdb picks TRBD1, but there is no DNA to check that call. Germline V CDR1 and CDR2: SGHTA, FQGNSA. This CDR3 has 15 amino acids. CDR3 protein: CASRPTRDGRGGYTF. Combining the CDR3 with reference TRBV7-2 and TRBJ1-2 gives the whole variable domain GAGVSQSPSNKVTEKGKDVELRCDPISGHTALYWYRQSLGQGLEFLIYFQGNSAPDKSGLPSDRFSAERTGGSVSTLTIQRTQQEDSAVYLCASRPTRDGRGGYTFGSGTRLTVV.

This chain uses TRBV18 with TRBJ2-1. This CDR3 comprises 13 residues. Germline CDR1 KGHSH, CDR2 LQKENI. CDR3: CASSPVGVDEQFF.

The chain recombines TRBV18 with TRBJ2-7. The germline V gene encodes CDR1 KGHSH and CDR2 LQKENI. This CDR3 has 14 residues. The CDR3 spells CASSPNLQGYEQYF.

The CDR3 loop reads CASSEEVAALRTGELFF. The V and J genes are TRBV6-1 and TRBJ2-2; TCRdb picks TRBD1, but there is no DNA to check that call. The CDR3 runs to 17 residues. The germline V gene encodes CDR1 MNHNS and CDR2 SASEGT.

The rearrangement links TRBV11-2 to TRBJ1-5; the D gene TCRdb calls, TRBD1, cannot be checked with no DNA. The CDR3 totals 18 residues. Germline CDR1 SGHAT, CDR2 FQNNGV. CDR3 loop: CASSKTGIKTGIFQPQHF. The variable domain in full, with the rest retrieved from reference TRBV11-2 and TRBJ1-5, is EAGVAQSPRYKIIEKRQSVAFWCNPISGHATLYWYQQILGQGPKLLIQFQNNGVVDDSQLPKDRFSAERLKGVDSTLKIQPAKLEDSAVYLCASSKTGIKTGIFQPQHFGDGTRLSIL.

The CDR3: CASSSTGPQHF. The J gene is TRBJ1-5, the V gene TRBV7-9; without DNA, the TCRdb call of TRBD1 cannot be checked. The CDR3 totals 11 residues. CDR1 and CDR2 from the germline V gene are SEHNR and FQNEAQ (reference sequence).

This chain joins TRBV5-1 and TRBJ2-2; checking the TCRdb D call of TRBD1 is not possible without DNA. This CDR3 has 13 residues. CDR1 is SGHRS and CDR2 is YFSETQ in the germline V gene. Here the CDR3 reads CASSRGFTGELFF.

The chain employs TRBV20-1 and TRBJ2-1; TCRdb names TRBD2, which stays unverified in the absence of DNA. CDR3 size: 15 residues. The germline V gene has CDR1 DFQATT and CDR2 SNEGSKA (reference sequence). CDR3 loop: CSTKGSGLPDNEQFF.

This chain connects TRBV12-3 or TRBV12-4 to TRBJ1-2; TCRdb's D call of TRBD1 is untestable without DNA. This CDR3 is built from 16 residues. This CDR3 is CASSRQTGAVNYGYTF.

V gene TRBV20-1 combines with J gene TRBJ1-2. The germline gives CDR1 DFQATT, CDR2 SNEGSKA (reference sequence). CDR3 length: 14 amino acids. The CDR3 loop reads CSARDATNPYGYTF.

V and J are TRBV7-7 and TRBJ2-2; no DNA is available, so the TRBD1 call from TCRdb remains unchecked. CDR3 length: 15 residues. Germline CDR1 SSHAT, CDR2 FNYEAQ (reference sequence). CDR3 region: CASSARDRVTGELFF.

V is TRBV29-1 and J is TRBJ2-5; the D call of TRBD1 rests on TCRdb alone, since no DNA is present to check it. The CDR3 runs to 13 residues. CDR1 and CDR2 from the germline V gene are SQVTM and ANQGSEA. CDR3: CSVLGGAQETQYF.

The gene calls are TRBV5-1 and TRBJ2-1; TCRdb picks TRBD2, but there is no DNA to check that call. The CDR3 covers 17 residues. Germline assignment: CDR1 SGHRS and CDR2 YFSETQ. CDR3 loop: CASSLGFHSGGYDEQFF.

The gene calls are TRBV29-1 and TRBJ2-4; TCRdb's D call of TRBD1 is untestable without DNA. This CDR3 is built from 16 residues. Germline loops: CDR1 SQVTM, CDR2 ANQGSEA. Here the CDR3 reads CSVRKSGTVTKNIQYF.

V usage is TRBV27 and J usage is TRBJ2-3; TCRdb's D call of TRBD2 is untestable without DNA. The germline CDR1 and CDR2 sequences are MNHEY and SMNVEV (reference sequence). The length of the CDR3 is 18 residues. CDR3 amino acids: CASSPGLAGGYSTDTQYF.

The chain carries TRBV2 and TRBJ2-1; with no DNA, the TCRdb D assignment of TRBD1 cannot be verified. Germline-derived CDR1 and CDR2 are SNHLY and FYNNEI. The CDR3 is 14 residues long. The CDR3 sequence: CASIRQGSMGEQFF.

V is TRBV11-2 and J is TRBJ2-4; TCRdb's D call of TRBD2 is untestable without DNA. Germline-derived CDR1 and CDR2 are SGHAT and FQNNGV. The CDR3 contains 14 residues. CDR3 sequence: CASSLVAGENIQYF.

The chain couples TRBV9 to TRBJ2-2; there is no DNA to check the TCRdb D call of TRBD2. The germline gives CDR1 SGDLS, CDR2 YYNGEE. This CDR3 has 15 amino acids. The CDR3 here is CASSVNLAGIGELFF.

The gene calls are TRBV7-2 and TRBJ1-4; TCRdb's D gene call, TRBD1, goes unchecked for lack of DNA. The CDR3 contains 15 residues. Looked up from germline, CDR1 is SGHTA and CDR2 is FQGNSA. CDR3 in amino acids: CASSLQGRANEKLFF.